Shown below are 18 T cell receptor beta chains from a single sample sequenced in a study of blood T cells in healthy people across ages. Using a J-beta primer mix together with a sample-barcoded 5' primer, a second PCR was run for roughly 7 to 11 cycles. A single record per CDR3 protein comes from TCRdb applying MiXCR to the 5' RACE reads. The repertoire includes nearly 800,000 distinct CDR3 sequences, around three fifths of them detected once, and around 24% sits in the top ten. Sequencing was performed on blood. Receptors were obtained from a middle-aged man in good health.

The chain employs TRBV12-3 or TRBV12-4 and TRBJ1-5, with D possibly being TRBD1 (6 bases). Trimming left V 6 bases short and J 0 bases short, with 15 bases between. CDR3 size: 16 residues. As DNA, the CDR3 is TGTGCCAGCAGGCTACAGGGAGGGTATAGCAATCAGCCCCAGCATTTT. It encodes CASRLQGGYSNQPQHF.

The rearrangement joins TRBV10-3 to TRBJ2-1, with 7 bases lining up with TRBD2. This CDR3 has 15 residues. The junction had 9 bases not matched to a gene; V was cut back by 2 bases and J by 8 bases. CDR1 and CDR2 from the germline V gene are ENHRY and SYGVKD. DNA for the CDR3: TGTGCCATCAGTGAGGTTGGCGGGGGTCTCGATGAGCAGTTCTTC. Translation: CAISEVGGGLDEQFF.

This clonotype was recorded a few times. This rearrangement joins TRBV29-1 to TRBJ2-7, with TRBD1 matching over 9 bases. CDR3 size: 15 residues. V was clipped by 4 bases and J by 6 bases; unmatched bases: 13. Germline CDR1 SQVTM, CDR2 ANQGSEA. The CDR3: CSVVERDRVESEQYF. CDR3 nucleotide sequence: TGCAGCGTTGTAGAGAGGGACAGGGTTGAAAGCGAGCAGTACTTC.

This clonotype has only a few counts. This rearrangement joins TRBV15 to TRBJ2-5, with 8 bases lining up with TRBD1. CDR1 is LNHNV and CDR2 is YYDKDF in the germline V gene (reference sequence). This CDR3 region has 15 residues. The V segment lost 1 base and the J segment 6 bases; nucleotides outside the gene matches: 7. The CDR3 nucleotides read TGTGCCACCAGCAGAGGTCCCGACAGGGGTCAGACCCAGTACTTC. Translation: CATSRGPDRGQTQYF.

In its sample, this clonotype was seen once. This chain connects TRBV20-1 to TRBJ1-2; D not certain. V dropped 1 base and J dropped 8 bases, with 14 bases sitting between them. Germline V gene lookup returns CDR1 DFQATT and CDR2 SNEGSKA (reference sequence). This CDR3 is built from 13 residues. The CDR3 sequence is CSARALGSRGYTF. The DNA for the CDR3 is TGCAGTGCTAGAGCCCTGGGGAGCCGGGGCTACACCTTC.

The rearrangement joins TRBV2 to TRBJ1-2; D gene uncertain. CDR3 length: 12 amino acids. V was clipped by 8 bases and J by 0 bases, with 7 bases between them. Looked up from germline, CDR1 is SNHLY and CDR2 is FYNNEI. This CDR3 reads CASDQTNYGYTF. For the CDR3, the DNA is TGTGCCAGCGACCAAACTAACTATGGCTACACCTTC.

The chain employs TRBV28 and TRBJ1-1; the D is unclear. CDR3 size: 14 residues. Germline V gene data show CDR1 as MDHEN and CDR2 as SYDVKM. V dropped 5 bases and J dropped 3 bases, with 13 bases sitting between them. CDR3 DNA sequence: TGTGCCAGCAGTCCCTCGATTCAGTACACTGAAGCTTTCTTT. Translating gives CASSPSIQYTEAFF.

This clonotype was recorded a few times. This chain joins TRBV20-1 and TRBJ1-6; 8 positions match TRBD1. After removal of 0 bases from V and 6 bases from J, the junction contained 4 bases not matched to a gene. This CDR3 is 15 amino acids long. CDR1 and CDR2 from the germline V gene are DFQATT and SNEGSKA (reference sequence). CDR3 amino acids: CSARDWGQVNSPLHF. The CDR3 DNA follows: TGCAGTGCTAGAGATTGGGGACAGGTTAATTCACCCCTCCACTTT.

This clonotype has ten or more counts. The V gene is TRBV12-3 or TRBV12-4, the J gene TRBJ2-7, with a weak D call TRBD2 (5 bases). The CDR3 runs to 12 residues. V lost 1 base, J lost 9 bases, and 10 bases lay in between. Written as DNA, the CDR3 is TGTGCCAGCAGTTTAGGTTTGGCGGGGCAGTACTTC. This translates into CASSLGLAGQYF.

This rearrangement joins TRBV28 to TRBJ1-5, with D unresolved. Germline V gene sequence: CDR1 MDHEN, CDR2 SYDVKM. CDR3 length equals 15 residues. Trimming removed 7 bases from V and 2 bases from J, with 15 bases in between. CDR3 in amino acids: CASKNGRRGNQPQHF. CDR3 coding DNA: TGTGCCAGCAAAAATGGACGACGGGGCAATCAGCCCCAGCATTTT.

The chain links TRBV29-1 to TRBJ2-6; no reliable D call. V was shortened by 7 bases and J by 0 bases, with 7 bases between the two germline ends. There are 13 residues in the CDR3. Germline V lookup: CDR1 SQVTM, CDR2 ANQGSEA. Written as DNA, the CDR3 is TGCAGCGCTTTAGGCTCTGGGGCCAACGTCCTGACTTTC. Its protein product is CSALGSGANVLTF. The variable domain in full, completed from reference TRBV29-1 and TRBJ2-6, reads SAVISQKPSRDICQRGTSLTIQCQVDSQVTMMFWYRQQPGQSLTLIATANQGSEATYESGFVIDKFPISRPNLTFSTLTVSNMSPEDSSIYLCSALGSGANVLTFGAGSRLTVL.

The table lists this clonotype with a few counts. CDR3 in DNA: TGTGCCAGCAGTGAAGCCGGCAGGGGCCAGCAGTACTTC. Protein sequence: CASSEAGRGQQYF. The gene calls are TRBV6-1 and TRBJ2-4; maybe TRBD1 (6 bases). The CDR3 length is 13 residues. The germline CDR1 and CDR2 sequences are MNHNS and SASEGT. Trimming cost V 0 bases and J 13 bases, with 13 bases left between them.

The rearrangement joins TRBV3-1 to TRBJ2-1; a weak D match, TRBD2 (5 bases). The CDR3 totals 15 residues. Germline V gene data show CDR1 as LGHDT and CDR2 as YNNKEL (reference sequence). V lost 1 base and J lost 8, with 15 bases in between. The CDR3 here is CASSQGPRDIDEQFF. CDR3 nucleotide sequence: TGTGCCAGCAGCCAAGGGCCACGGGATATTGATGAGCAGTTCTTC.

V usage is TRBV5-1 and J usage is TRBJ2-4; D may be TRBD2 (6 bases). Trimming took off 3 bases at V and 0 bases at J, with 22 bases between the two ends. This CDR3 comprises 19 residues. The germline gives CDR1 SGHRS, CDR2 YFSETQ. The CDR3 DNA reads as TGCGCCAGCAGCTCCACTTCCTGCGGGACCCTCCCAGCCAAAAACATTCAGTACTTC. Its protein product is CASSSTSCGTLPAKNIQYF.

The gene calls are TRBV6-2 or TRBV6-3 and TRBJ1-2; TRBD1 agrees at 7 bases. Germline V gene lookup returns CDR1 MNHEY and CDR2 SVGEGT. V lost 8 bases and J lost 2; bases outside the gene matches: 8. The CDR3 runs 14 residues. The CDR3 DNA reads as TGTGCCAGCCGACTGTCACAGGGGAACTATGGCTACACCTTC. Its translation is CASRLSQGNYGYTF.

V usage is TRBV6-5 and J usage is TRBJ2-7; D remains ambiguous. This CDR3 is built from 13 residues. Germline V gene data show CDR1 as MNHEY and CDR2 as SVGAGI. V lost 3 bases, J lost 2 bases, and 8 bases lay in between. The CDR3 is CASSYGEAYEQYF. In DNA form, the CDR3 reads TGTGCCAGCAGTTATGGAGAAGCCTACGAGCAGTACTTC.

The chain links TRBV5-1 to TRBJ2-1, with 11 bases aligning to TRBD2. Germline V gives CDR1 SGHRS, CDR2 YFSETQ. CDR3 length: 17 residues. V was clipped by 1 base and J by 1 base; unmatched bases: 4. The CDR3 sequence is CASSLQLAGDSYNEQFF. CDR3 nucleotides: TGCGCCAGCAGCTTGCAACTAGCGGGAGATTCCTACAATGAGCAGTTCTTC.

V usage is TRBV28 and J usage is TRBJ2-6; possibly TRBD1 for D (6 bases). There are 18 residues in the CDR3. Germline CDR1 is MDHEN and CDR2 is SYDVKM. Trimming shortened V by 5 bases and J by 0 bases, and 17 bases separated the two germline ends. For the CDR3, the DNA is TGTGCCAGCAGTGCACAGGGACCCGAAGCCTCTGGGGCCAACGTCCTGACTTTC. Translated: CASSAQGPEASGANVLTF.